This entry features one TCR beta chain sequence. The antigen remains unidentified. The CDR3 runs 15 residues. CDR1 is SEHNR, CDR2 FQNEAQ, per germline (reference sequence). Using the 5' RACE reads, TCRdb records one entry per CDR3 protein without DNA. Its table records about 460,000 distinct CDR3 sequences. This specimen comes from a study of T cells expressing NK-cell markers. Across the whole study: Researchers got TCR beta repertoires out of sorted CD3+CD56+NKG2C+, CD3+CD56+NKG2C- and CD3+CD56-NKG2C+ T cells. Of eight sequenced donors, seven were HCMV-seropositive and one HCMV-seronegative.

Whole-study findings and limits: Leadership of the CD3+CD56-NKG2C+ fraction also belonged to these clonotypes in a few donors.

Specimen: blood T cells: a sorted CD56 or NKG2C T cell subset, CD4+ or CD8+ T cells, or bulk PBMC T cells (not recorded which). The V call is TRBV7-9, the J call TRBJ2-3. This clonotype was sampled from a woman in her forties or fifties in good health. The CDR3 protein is CASSIDLGYSDTQYF.